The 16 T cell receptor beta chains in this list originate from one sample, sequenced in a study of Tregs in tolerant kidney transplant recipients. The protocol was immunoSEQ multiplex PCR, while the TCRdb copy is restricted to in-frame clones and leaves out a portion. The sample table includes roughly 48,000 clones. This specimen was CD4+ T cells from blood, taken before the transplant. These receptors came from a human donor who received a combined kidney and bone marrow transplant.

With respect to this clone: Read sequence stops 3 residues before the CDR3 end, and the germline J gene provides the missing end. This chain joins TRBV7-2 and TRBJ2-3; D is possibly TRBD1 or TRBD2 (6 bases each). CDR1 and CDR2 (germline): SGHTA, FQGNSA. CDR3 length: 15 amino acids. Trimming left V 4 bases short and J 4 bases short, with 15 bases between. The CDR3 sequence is CASSYLGGGSDTQYF. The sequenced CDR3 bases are TGTGCCAGCAGCTACCTCGGAGGGGGATCAGATACG.

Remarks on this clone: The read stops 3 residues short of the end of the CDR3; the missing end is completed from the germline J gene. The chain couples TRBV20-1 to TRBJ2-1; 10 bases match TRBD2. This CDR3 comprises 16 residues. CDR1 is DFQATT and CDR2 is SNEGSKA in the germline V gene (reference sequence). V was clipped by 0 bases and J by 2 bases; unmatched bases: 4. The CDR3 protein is CSARDVLAGTYNEQFF. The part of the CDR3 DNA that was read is TGCAGTGCTAGAGATGTACTAGCGGGGACCTACAATGAG.

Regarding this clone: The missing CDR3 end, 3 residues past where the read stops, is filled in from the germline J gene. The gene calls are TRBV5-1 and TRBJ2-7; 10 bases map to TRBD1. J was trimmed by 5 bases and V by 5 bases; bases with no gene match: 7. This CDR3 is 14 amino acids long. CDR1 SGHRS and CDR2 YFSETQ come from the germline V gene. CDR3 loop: CASRKGQGIDEQYF. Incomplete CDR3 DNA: TGCGCCAGCAGGAAGGGACAGGGGATAGACGAG.

The covered CDR3 bases are TGTGCCAGCAGTCTCCTTAAGCAGGGCCAC. Residues: CASSLLKQGH. The full CDR3 sequence reads CASSLLKQGHYTF. J is TRBJ1-2 and V is TRBV6-2 or TRBV6-3; TRBD1 might be the D (5 bases). Coverage ceases 3 residues before the CDR3 finishes, and the germline J gene fills in the end. The CDR3 covers 13 residues. The germline V gene has CDR1 MNHEY and CDR2 SVGEGT.

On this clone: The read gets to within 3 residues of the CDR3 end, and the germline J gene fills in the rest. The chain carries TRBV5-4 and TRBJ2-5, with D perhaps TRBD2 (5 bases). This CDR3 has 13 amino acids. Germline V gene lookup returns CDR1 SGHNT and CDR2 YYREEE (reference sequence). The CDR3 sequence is CASSLEGRVTQYF. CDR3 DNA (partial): TGTGCCAGCAGCTTGGAAGGGCGGGTTACC.

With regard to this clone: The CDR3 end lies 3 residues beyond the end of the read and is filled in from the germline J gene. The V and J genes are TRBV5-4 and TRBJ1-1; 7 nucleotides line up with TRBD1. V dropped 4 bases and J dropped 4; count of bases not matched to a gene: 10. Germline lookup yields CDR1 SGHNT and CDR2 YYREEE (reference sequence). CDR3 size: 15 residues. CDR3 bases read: TGTGCCAGCAGCCCTGACAGGGCTGGTTTCACTGAA. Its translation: CASSPDRAGFTE. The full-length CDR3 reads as CASSPDRAGFTEAFF.

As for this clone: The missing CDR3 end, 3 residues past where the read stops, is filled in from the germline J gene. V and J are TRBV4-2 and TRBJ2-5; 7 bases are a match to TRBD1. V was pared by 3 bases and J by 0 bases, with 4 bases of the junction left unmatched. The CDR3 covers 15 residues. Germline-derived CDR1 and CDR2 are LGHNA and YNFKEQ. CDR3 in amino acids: CASSQVQGYQETQYF. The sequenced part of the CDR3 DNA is TGTGCCAGCAGCCAGGTACAGGGGTACCAAGAGACC.

CDR3 amino acids: CASSASGMNEQYF. Partial CDR3 DNA: TGTGCCAGCAGTGCTAGCGGGATGAACGAG. The rearrangement links TRBV2 to TRBJ2-7, with 9 nucleotides matching TRBD2. The read ends 3 residues before the CDR3 terminus; that terminus is restored from the germline J gene. This CDR3 contains 13 residues. CDR1 and CDR2 from the germline V gene are SNHLY and FYNNEI. After removal of 4 bases from V and 5 bases from J, the junction contained 3 bases not matched to a gene.

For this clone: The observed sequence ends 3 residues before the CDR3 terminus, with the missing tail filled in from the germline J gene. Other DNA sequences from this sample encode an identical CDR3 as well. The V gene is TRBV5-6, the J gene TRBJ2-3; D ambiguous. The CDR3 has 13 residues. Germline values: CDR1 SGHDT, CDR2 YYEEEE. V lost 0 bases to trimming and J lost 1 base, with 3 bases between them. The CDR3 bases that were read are TGTGCCAGCAGCTTGGCGGGCACAGATACG. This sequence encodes CASSLAGTDT. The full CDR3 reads CASSLAGTDTQYF.

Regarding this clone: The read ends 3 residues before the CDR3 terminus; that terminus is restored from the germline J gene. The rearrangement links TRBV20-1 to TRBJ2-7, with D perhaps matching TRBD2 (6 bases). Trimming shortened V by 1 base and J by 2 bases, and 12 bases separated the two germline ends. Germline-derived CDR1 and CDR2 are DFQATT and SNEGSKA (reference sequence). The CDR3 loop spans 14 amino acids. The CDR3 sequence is CSARASSGTYEQYF. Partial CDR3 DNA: TGCAGTGCTAGAGCTAGTAGCGGCACCTACGAG.

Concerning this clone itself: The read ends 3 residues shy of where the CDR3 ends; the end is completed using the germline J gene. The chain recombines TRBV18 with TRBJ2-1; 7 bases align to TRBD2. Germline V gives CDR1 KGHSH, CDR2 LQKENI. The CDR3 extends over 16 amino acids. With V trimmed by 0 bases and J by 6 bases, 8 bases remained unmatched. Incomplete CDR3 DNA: TGTGCCAGCTCACCACCGGCGGGAGCCATTCCCAATGAG. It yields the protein CASSPPAGAIPNE. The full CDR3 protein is CASSPPAGAIPNEQFF.

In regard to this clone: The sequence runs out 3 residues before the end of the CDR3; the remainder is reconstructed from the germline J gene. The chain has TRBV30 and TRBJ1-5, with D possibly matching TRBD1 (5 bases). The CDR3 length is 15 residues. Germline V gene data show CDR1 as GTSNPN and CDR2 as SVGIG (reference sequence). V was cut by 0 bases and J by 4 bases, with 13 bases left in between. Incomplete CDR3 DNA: TGTGCCTGGAGTGTAAGGGGCAGAGGGAATCAGCCC. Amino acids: CAWSVRGRGNQP. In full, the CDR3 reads CAWSVRGRGNQPQHF.

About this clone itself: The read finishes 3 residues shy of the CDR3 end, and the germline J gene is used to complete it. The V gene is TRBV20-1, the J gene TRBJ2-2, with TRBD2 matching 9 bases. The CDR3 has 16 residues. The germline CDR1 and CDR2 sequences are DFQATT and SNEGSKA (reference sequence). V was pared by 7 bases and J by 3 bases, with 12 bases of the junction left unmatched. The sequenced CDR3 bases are TGCAGTGTTAGGGGTAGCGGGAGAAGGGACACCGGGGAG. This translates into CSVRGSGRRDTGE. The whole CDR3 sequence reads CSVRGSGRRDTGELFF.

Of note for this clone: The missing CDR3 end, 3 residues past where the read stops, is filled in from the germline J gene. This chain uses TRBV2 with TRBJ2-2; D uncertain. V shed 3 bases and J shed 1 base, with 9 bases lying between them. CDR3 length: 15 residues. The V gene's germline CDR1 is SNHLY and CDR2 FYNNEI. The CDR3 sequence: CASSEQRKNTGELFF. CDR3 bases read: TGTGCCAGCAGTGAGCAGCGTAAGAACACCGGGGAG.

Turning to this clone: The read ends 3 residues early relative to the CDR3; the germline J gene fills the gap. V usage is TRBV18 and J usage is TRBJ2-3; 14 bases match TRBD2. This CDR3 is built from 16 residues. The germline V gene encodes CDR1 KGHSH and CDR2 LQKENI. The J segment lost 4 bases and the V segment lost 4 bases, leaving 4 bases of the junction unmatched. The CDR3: CASSLGTSGSSDTQYF. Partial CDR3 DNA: TGTGCCAGCTCACTAGGGACTAGCGGGAGCTCAGATACG.

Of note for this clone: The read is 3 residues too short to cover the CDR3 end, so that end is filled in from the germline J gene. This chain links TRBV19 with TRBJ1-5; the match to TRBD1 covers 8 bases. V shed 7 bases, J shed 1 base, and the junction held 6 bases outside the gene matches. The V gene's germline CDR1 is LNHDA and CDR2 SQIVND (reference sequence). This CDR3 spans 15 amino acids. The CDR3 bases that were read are TGTGCCAGTACTAAGACAGGGGTGAGCAATCAGCCC. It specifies CASTKTGVSNQP. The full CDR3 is CASTKTGVSNQPQHF.